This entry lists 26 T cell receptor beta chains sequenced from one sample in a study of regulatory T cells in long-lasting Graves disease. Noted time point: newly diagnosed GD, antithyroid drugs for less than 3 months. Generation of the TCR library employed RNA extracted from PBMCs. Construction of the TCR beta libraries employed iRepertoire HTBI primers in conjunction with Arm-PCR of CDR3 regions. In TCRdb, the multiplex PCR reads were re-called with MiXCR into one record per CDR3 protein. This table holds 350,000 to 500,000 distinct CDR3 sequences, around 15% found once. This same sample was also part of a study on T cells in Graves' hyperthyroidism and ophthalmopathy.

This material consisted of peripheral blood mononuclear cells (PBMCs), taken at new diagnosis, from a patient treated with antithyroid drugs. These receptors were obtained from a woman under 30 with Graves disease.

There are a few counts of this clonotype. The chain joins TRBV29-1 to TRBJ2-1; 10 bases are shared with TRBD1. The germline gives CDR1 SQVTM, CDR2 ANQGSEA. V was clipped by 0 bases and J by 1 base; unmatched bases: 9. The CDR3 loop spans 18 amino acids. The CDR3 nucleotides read TGCAGCGTTGAAGACCCGAAGACAGGGGGCAAATCCTACAATGAGCAGTTCTTC. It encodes CSVEDPKTGGKSYNEQFF.

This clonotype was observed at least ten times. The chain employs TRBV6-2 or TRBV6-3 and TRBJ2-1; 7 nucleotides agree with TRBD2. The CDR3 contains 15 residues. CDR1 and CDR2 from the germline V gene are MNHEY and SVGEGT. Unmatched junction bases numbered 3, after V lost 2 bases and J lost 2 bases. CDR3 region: CASSYGGSPYNEQFF. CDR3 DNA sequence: TGTGCCAGCAGTTACGGCGGGAGCCCCTACAATGAGCAGTTCTTC.

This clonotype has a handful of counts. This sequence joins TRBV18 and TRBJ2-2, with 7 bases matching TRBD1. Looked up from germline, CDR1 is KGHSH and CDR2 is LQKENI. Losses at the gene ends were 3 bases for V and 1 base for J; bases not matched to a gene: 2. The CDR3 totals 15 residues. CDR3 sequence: CASSPGQENTGELFF. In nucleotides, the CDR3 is TGTGCCAGCTCACCCGGACAGGAGAACACCGGGGAGCTGTTTTTT.

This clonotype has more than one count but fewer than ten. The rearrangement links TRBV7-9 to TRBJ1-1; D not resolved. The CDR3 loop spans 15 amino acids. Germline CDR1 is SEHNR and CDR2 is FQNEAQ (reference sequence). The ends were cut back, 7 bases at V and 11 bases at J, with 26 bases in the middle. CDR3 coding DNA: TGTGCCAGCACGCAACCAACCAGTCCCAGCCTGTCGGCTTTCTTT. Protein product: CASTQPTSPSLSAFF.

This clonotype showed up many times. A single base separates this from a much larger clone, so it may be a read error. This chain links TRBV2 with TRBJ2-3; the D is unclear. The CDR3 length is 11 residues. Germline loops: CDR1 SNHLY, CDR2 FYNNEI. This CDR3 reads CARSDTDTQYF. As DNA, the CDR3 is TGTGCCAGGAGTGACACAGATACGCAGTATTTT.

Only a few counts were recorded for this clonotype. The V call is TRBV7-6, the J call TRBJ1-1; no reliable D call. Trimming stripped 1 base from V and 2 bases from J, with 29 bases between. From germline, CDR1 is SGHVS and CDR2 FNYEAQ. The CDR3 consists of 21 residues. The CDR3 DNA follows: TGTGCCAGCAGCTTAGATCGAGGTGGTCACCAGTTCCGACATGAAAACACTGAAGCTTTCTTT. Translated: CASSLDRGGHQFRHENTEAFF.

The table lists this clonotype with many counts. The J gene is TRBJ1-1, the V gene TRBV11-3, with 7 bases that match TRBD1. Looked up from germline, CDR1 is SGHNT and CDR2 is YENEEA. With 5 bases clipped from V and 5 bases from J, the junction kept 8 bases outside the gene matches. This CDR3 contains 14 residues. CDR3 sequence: CASSRDREGTEAFF. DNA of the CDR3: TGTGCCAGCAGCCGTGACAGGGAGGGTACTGAAGCTTTCTTT.

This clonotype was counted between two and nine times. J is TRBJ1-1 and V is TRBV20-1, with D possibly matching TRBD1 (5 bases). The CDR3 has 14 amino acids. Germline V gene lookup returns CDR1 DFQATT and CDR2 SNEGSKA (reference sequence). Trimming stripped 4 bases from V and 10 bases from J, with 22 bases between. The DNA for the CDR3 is TGCAGTGCTATCTCTGGGGGGGTAAGCCAAGGAGCTTTCTTT. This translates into CSAISGGVSQGAFF.

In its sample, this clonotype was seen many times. The CDR3 DNA reads as TGTGCCAGCAGCCTCAGGGATGTGAACACTGAAGCTTTCTTT. It encodes CASSLRDVNTEAFF. V gene TRBV12-3 or TRBV12-4 combines with J gene TRBJ1-1, with a tentative D call TRBD1 (5 bases). The CDR3 spans 14 residues. The V gene lost 6 bases and the J gene lost 0 bases, with 11 bases spanning the gap.

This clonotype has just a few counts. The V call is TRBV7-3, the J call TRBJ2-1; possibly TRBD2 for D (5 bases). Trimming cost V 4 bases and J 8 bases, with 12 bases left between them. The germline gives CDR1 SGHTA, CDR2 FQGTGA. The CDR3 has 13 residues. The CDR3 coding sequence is TGTGCCAGCAGCTCCACGGGGAAGTATGAGCAGTTCTTC. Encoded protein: CASSSTGKYEQFF.

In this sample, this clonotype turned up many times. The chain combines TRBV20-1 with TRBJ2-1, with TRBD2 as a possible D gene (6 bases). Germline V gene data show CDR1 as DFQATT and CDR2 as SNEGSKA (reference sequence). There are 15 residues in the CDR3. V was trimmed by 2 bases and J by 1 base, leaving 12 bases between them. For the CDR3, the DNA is TGCAGTGCTAGAACCGGGACTGGTTCCTACAATGAGCAGTTCTTC. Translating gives CSARTGTGSYNEQFF.

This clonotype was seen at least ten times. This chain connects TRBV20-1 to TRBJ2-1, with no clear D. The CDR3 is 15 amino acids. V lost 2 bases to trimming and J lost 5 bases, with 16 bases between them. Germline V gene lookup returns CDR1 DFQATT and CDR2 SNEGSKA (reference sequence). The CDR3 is CSARFGRPLNNEQFF. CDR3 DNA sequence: TGCAGTGCTAGATTCGGTAGACCCCTTAACAATGAGCAGTTCTTC.

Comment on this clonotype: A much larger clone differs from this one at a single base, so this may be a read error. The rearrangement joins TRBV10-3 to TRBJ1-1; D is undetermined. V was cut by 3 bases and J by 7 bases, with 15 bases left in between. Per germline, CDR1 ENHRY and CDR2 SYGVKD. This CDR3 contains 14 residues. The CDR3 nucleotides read TGTGCCATCAGTGAAGATTCGCTACAGAATGAAGCTTTCTTT. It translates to CAISEDSLQNEAFF.

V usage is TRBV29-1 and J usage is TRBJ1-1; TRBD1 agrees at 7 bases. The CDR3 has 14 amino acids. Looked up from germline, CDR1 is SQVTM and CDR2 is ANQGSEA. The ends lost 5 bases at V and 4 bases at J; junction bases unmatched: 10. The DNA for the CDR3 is TGCAGCGTTATAGAAACAGGGGCGGGCACTGAAGCTTTCTTT. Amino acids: CSVIETGAGTEAFF.

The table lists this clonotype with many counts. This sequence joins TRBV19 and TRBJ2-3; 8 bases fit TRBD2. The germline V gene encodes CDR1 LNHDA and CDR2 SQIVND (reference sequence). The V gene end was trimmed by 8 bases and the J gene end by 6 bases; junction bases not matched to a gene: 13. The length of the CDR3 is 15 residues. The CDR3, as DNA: TGTGCCAGTGCAGATACGAGCGGGGGAGCGGATACGCAGTATTTT. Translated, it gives CASADTSGGADTQYF.

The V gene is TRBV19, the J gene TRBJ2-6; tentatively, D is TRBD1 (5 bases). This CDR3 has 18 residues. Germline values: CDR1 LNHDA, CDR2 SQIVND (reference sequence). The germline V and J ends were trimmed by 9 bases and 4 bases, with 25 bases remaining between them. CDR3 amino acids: CASTPRAGLDRGANVLTF. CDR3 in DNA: TGTGCCAGCACCCCACGGGCAGGGTTGGATCGAGGGGCCAACGTCCTGACTTTC. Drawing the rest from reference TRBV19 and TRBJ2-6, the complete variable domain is DGGITQSPKYLFRKEGQNVTLSCEQNLNHDAMYWYRQDPGQGLRLIYYSQIVNDFQKGDIAEGYSVSREKKESFPLTVTSAQKNPTAFYLCASTPRAGLDRGANVLTFGAGSRLTVL.

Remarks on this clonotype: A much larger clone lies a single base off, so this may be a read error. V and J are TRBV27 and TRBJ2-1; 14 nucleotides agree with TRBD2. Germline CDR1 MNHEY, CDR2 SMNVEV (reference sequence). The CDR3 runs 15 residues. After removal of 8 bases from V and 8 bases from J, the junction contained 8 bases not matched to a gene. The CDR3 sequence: CASALGTSGSDEQFF. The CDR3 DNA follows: TGTGCCAGCGCCCTGGGGACTAGCGGGAGCGATGAGCAGTTCTTC.

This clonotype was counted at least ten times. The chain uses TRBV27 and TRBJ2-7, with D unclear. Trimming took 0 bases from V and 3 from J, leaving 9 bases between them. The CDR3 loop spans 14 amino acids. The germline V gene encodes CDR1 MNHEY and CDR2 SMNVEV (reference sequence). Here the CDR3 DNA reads TGTGCCAGCAGTTTATCGAGCGATCACTACGAGCAGTACTTC. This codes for CASSLSSDHYEQYF.

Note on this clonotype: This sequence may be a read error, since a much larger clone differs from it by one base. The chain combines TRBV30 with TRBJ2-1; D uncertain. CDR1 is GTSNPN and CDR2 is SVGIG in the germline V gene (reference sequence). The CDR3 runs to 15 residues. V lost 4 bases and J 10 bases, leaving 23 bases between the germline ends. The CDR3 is CAWTLTLGPATEQFF. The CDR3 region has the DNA TGTGCCTGGACCCTCACCTTGGGCCCTGCCACCGAGCAGTTCTTC.

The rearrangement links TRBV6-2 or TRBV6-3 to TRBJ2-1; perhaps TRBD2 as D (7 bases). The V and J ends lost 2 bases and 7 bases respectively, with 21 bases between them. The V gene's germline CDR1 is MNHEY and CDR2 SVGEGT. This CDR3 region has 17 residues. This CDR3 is CASSYRGGQGVWNEQFF. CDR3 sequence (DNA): TGTGCCAGCAGTTACAGGGGGGGGCAGGGAGTCTGGAATGAGCAGTTCTTC.

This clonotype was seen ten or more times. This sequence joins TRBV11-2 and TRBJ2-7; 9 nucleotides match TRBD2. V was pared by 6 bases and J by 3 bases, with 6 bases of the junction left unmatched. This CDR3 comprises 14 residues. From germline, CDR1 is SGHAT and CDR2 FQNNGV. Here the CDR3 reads CASRTTSGNYEQYF. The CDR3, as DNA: TGTGCCAGCAGGACGACTAGCGGAAACTACGAGCAGTACTTC.

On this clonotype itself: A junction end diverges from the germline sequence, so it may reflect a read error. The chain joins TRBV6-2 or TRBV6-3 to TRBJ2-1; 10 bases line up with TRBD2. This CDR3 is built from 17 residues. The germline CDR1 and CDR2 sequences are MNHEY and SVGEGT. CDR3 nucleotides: TGTGCCAGCAGTTACATAGCGGGAGGTCCTTCCTACAATAAGCAGTTCTTC. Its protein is CASSYIAGGPSYNKQFF.

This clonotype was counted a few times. CDR3 sequence (DNA): TGTGCCAGCAGTTATGAGGGGGCTGGGTACAATGAGCAGTTCTTC. Protein: CASSYEGAGYNEQFF. The chain has TRBV6-2 or TRBV6-3 and TRBJ2-1; the match to TRBD1 covers 7 bases. CDR1 and CDR2 (germline): MNHEY, SVGEGT. This CDR3 spans 15 amino acids. V lost 3 bases to trimming and J lost 4 bases; unmatched junction nucleotides: 6.

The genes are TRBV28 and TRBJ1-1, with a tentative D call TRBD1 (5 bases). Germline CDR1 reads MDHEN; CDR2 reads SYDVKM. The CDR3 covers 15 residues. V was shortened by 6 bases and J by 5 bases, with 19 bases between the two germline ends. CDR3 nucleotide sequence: TGTGCCAGCAGCCCCCAGGTGGGGCCATGGACTGAAGCTTTCTTT. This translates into CASSPQVGPWTEAFF.

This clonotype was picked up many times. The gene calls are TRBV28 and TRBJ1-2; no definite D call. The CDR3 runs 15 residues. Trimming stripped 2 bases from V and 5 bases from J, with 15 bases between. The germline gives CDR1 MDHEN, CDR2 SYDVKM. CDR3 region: CASSLQAASPYGYTF. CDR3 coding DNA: TGTGCCAGCAGTTTACAAGCGGCATCGCCTTATGGCTACACCTTC.

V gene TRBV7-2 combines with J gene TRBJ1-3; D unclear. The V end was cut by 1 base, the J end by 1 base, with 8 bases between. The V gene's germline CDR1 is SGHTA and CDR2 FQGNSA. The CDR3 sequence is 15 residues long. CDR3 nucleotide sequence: TGTGCCAGCAGCTTAGTTTCCGGGTCTGGAAACACCATATATTTT. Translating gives CASSLVSGSGNTIYF.